These 20 T cell receptor beta chains were all obtained from the same sample, sequenced in a study of cytomegalovirus exposure and HLA in healthy donors. Some clones are missing from TCRdb's copy, which holds only in-frame ones; the method was immunoSEQ multiplex PCR. The sample consists of over 250,000 clones, roughly 87% of them appearing once. What was sequenced was PBMCs. These receptors originate from a woman between 25 and 40 years old in good health and CMV-seropositive.

The V call is TRBV30, the J call TRBJ2-2; 9 bases are a match to TRBD1. Trimming at V came to 3 bases and at J to 4 bases, leaving 3 bases not matched to a gene. Looked up from germline, CDR1 is GTSNPN and CDR2 is SVGIG (reference sequence). The length of the CDR3 is 14 residues. This CDR3 is CAWRETGGTGELFF. The CDR3 DNA follows: TGTGCCTGGAGAGAGACAGGGGGCACCGGGGAGCTGTTTTTT.

The chain links TRBV19 to TRBJ2-2; D is possibly TRBD1 or TRBD2 (5 bases each). Trimming pared 6 bases from V and 3 bases from J, leaving 20 bases between. Germline CDR1 and CDR2: LNHDA and SQIVND (reference sequence). The CDR3 covers 17 residues. DNA for the CDR3: TGTGCCAGTAGGAATTGGGACGGCTTCGAGGACACCGGGGAGCTGTTTTTT. Its protein product is CASRNWDGFEDTGELFF.

This chain joins TRBV21-1 and TRBJ2-7; the table's D call, TRBD1, was not checked against the DNA. TRBV21-1 corresponds to a pseudogene. CDR3 length: 15 residues. The CDR3, as DNA: TGTGCCACTCCCCTTCCGGGACAGGTCTCCTACGAGCAGTACTTC. As protein: CATPLPGQVSYEQYF.

The sample holds one count of this clone. J is TRBJ1-4 and V is TRBV7-8, with D possibly TRBD1 on 6 matching bases. V lost 0 bases and J lost 8, with 16 bases in between. Germline V gene lookup returns CDR1 SGHVS and CDR2 FQNEAQ. The CDR3 runs 16 residues. CDR3 loop: CASSLALGGAEEKLFF. CDR3 DNA: TGTGCCAGCAGCTTAGCGCTTGGGGGGGCGGAAGAAAAACTGTTTTTT.

The chain is built from TRBV14 and TRBJ1-5, with unresolved D. This CDR3 contains 10 residues. The V and J ends lost 11 bases and 9 bases respectively, with 11 bases between them. Germline lookup yields CDR1 SGHDN and CDR2 FVKESK. The CDR3 nucleotides read TGTGCCTGCGGTTCCGGGCCCCAGCATTTT. Its translation: CACGSGPQHF.

The CDR3 is CASSQSLAGVYEQYF. DNA of the CDR3: TGCGCCAGCAGCCAGTCACTAGCGGGGGTATACGAGCAGTACTTC. The rearrangement uses TRBV4-3 and TRBJ2-7; 11 bases align to TRBD2. The J segment lost 4 bases and the V segment lost 3 bases, leaving 5 bases of the junction unmatched. The CDR3 runs to 15 residues. CDR1 is LGHNA, CDR2 YSLEER, per germline.

The V gene is TRBV5-4, the J gene TRBJ1-1; D is uncertain. V lost 0 bases to trimming and J lost 4 bases, with 13 bases between them. Germline V gene lookup returns CDR1 SGHNT and CDR2 YYREEE (reference sequence). The CDR3 totals 15 residues. CDR3 DNA: TGTGCCAGCAGCTTGGTTCACGGAAGTGGCACTGAAGCTTTCTTT. This sequence encodes CASSLVHGSGTEAFF.

The chain joins TRBV7-8 to TRBJ2-7; 10 nucleotides match TRBD2. CDR3 size: 16 residues. The germline gives CDR1 SGHVS, CDR2 FQNEAQ. Trimming took 5 bases from V and 9 from J; bases not matched to a gene: 16. DNA of the CDR3: TGTGCCAGCAGCCCCAGAGAGGGCCTAGCGGGAGTAGTGCAGTACTTC. Residues: CASSPREGLAGVVQYF.

CDR3 DNA: TGTGCCAGCAGTTTTATAGCGGGGGCCGTCCAAGAGACCCAGTACTTC. Translation gives CASSFIAGAVQETQYF. This chain joins TRBV27 and TRBJ2-5; 9 nucleotides align to TRBD2. The CDR3 runs to 16 residues. From germline, CDR1 is MNHEY and CDR2 SMNVEV (reference sequence). The V gene end was trimmed by 3 bases and the J gene end by 1 base; junction bases not matched to a gene: 6.

The chain recombines TRBV5-4 with TRBJ2-1; 10 positions agree with TRBD2. After removal of 4 bases from V and 6 bases from J, the junction contained 4 bases not matched to a gene. This CDR3 has 14 amino acids. Germline V gene data show CDR1 as SGHNT and CDR2 as YYREEE (reference sequence). This chain's CDR3 is CASSERGGRNEQFF. CDR3 nucleotides: TGTGCCAGCAGCGAGCGGGGGGGCCGCAATGAGCAGTTCTTC. Drawing the rest from reference TRBV5-4 and TRBJ2-1, the complete variable domain is ETGVTQSPTHLIKTRGQQVTLRCSSQSGHNTVSWYQQALGQGPQFIFQYYREEENGRGNFPPRFSGLQFPNYSSELNVNALELDDSALYLCASSERGGRNEQFFGPGTRLTVL.

The rearrangement joins TRBV6-5 to TRBJ2-7; 7 nucleotides align to TRBD2. The ends lost 0 bases at V and 3 bases at J; junction bases unmatched: 5. The V gene's germline CDR1 is MNHEY and CDR2 SVGAGI. The CDR3 is 15 amino acids. The CDR3 region is CASSYSRLAVYEQYF. The CDR3 nucleotides are TGTGCCAGCAGTTACTCGAGGCTAGCGGTCTACGAGCAGTACTTC.

In its sample, this clone was seen a few times. The chain couples TRBV5-6 to TRBJ1-5, with 7 positions matching TRBD1. Germline V gene sequence: CDR1 SGHDT, CDR2 YYEEEE. V was clipped by 0 bases and J by 4 bases; unmatched bases: 7. The CDR3 extends over 16 amino acids. In nucleotides, the CDR3 is TGTGCCAGCAGCTTGGTCGGGGACAGCATTAATCAGCCCCAGCATTTT. This sequence encodes CASSLVGDSINQPQHF.

The gene calls are TRBV27 and TRBJ2-3, with 16 bases lining up with TRBD2. Germline loops: CDR1 MNHEY, CDR2 SMNVEV (reference sequence). Trimming at V came to 5 bases and at J to 6 bases, leaving 5 bases not matched to a gene. The CDR3 totals 16 residues. The CDR3: CASSIGTSGGADTQYF. CDR3 nucleotides: TGTGCCAGCAGTATCGGGACTAGCGGGGGGGCTGATACGCAGTATTTT.

The genes are TRBV18 and TRBJ1-5; D is unclear. CDR1 and CDR2 from the germline V gene are KGHSH and LQKENI. V was trimmed by 4 bases and J by 8 bases, leaving 12 bases between them. The CDR3 extends over 13 amino acids. The CDR3 loop is CASSQDRFEPQHF. The CDR3 coding sequence is TGTGCCAGCTCACAGGACCGCTTTGAGCCCCAGCATTTT.

The chain has TRBV19 and TRBJ1-2; no clear D. V was clipped by 2 bases and J by 8 bases, with 12 bases between them. CDR3 size: 13 residues. Germline values: CDR1 LNHDA, CDR2 SQIVND (reference sequence). DNA for the CDR3: TGTGCCAGTAGTATAAACTACGCTGAGGGCTACACCTTC. Protein product: CASSINYAEGYTF.

The chain carries TRBV5-1 and TRBJ2-6; D possibly corresponds to TRBD1 (6 bases). The germline gives CDR1 SGHRS, CDR2 YFSETQ. The V end lost 4 bases, the J end lost 0 bases, and 20 bases lay between the germline ends. This CDR3 has 19 amino acids. CDR3 nucleotides: TGCGCCAGCAGCGCCGAACACAGGGTAGTAGCCTCTGGGGCCAACGTCCTGACTTTC. It specifies CASSAEHRVVASGANVLTF.

Of note for this clone: Other DNA variants within this sample encode the same CDR3. This rearrangement joins TRBV9 to TRBJ2-7, with TRBD2 matching over 12 bases. V trimming: 4 bases; J trimming: 4 bases; junction bases outside the gene matches: 6. CDR1 SGDLS and CDR2 YYNGEE come from the germline V gene. The CDR3 is 15 amino acids. CDR3 region: CASSPRTSGEYEQYF. Written as DNA, the CDR3 is TGTGCCAGCAGCCCTCGGACTAGCGGGGAATACGAGCAGTACTTC. Drawing the rest from reference TRBV9 and TRBJ2-7, the complete variable domain is DSGVTQTPKHLITATGQRVTLRCSPRSGDLSVYWYQQSLDQGLQFLIQYYNGEERAKGNILERFSAQQFPDLHSELNLSSLELGDSALYFCASSPRTSGEYEQYFGPGTRLTVT.

The V call is TRBV6-6, the J call TRBJ2-1, with 9 bases lining up with TRBD2. CDR1 MNHNY and CDR2 SVGAGI come from the germline V gene (reference sequence). The CDR3 is 16 residues long. Trimming cost V 6 bases and J 9 bases; bases outside gene matches: 15. The CDR3: CASSRLGPSGELEQFF. The CDR3 DNA sequence: TGTGCCAGCAGCAGATTAGGGCCTAGCGGGGAACTTGAGCAGTTCTTC.

The V call is TRBV29-1, the J call TRBJ1-2, with 8 bases aligning to TRBD1. Germline-derived CDR1 and CDR2 are SQVTM and ANQGSEA. This CDR3 is 17 amino acids long. V lost 6 bases to trimming and J lost 4 bases; unmatched junction nucleotides: 19. CDR3 sequence reads: CSVVQGAPAFSGYGYTF. CDR3 DNA: TGCAGCGTGGTCCAGGGGGCCCCGGCCTTTTCAGGCTATGGCTACACCTTC. The full variable domain, in which reference TRBV29-1 and TRBJ1-2 provide the parts outside the CDR3, is SAVISQKPSRDICQRGTSLTIQCQVDSQVTMMFWYRQQPGQSLTLIATANQGSEATYESGFVIDKFPISRPNLTFSTLTVSNMSPEDSSIYLCSVVQGAPAFSGYGYTFGSGTRLTVV.

This sequence joins TRBV18 and TRBJ2-1; 8 bases match TRBD2. J lost 4 bases, V lost 4 bases, and 6 bases had no gene match. The germline CDR1 and CDR2 sequences are KGHSH and LQKENI. CDR3 size: 15 residues. For the CDR3, the DNA is TGTGCCAGCTCACTTGTCACTAGCGGATACAATGAGCAGTTCTTC. It yields the protein CASSLVTSGYNEQFF.